This paragraph covers one T cell receptor (beta chain) sequence. This sample was included in a study of long-term antiretroviral therapy in people with HIV. The assay, immunoSEQ v3.0, was run at survey level. Each sample had sequencing targeting roughly 35,000-50,000 T-cell genomes. The assay was immunoSEQ multiplex PCR, and TCRdb's table has in-frame clones only and misses some. Of around 20,000 clones in the sample, approximately 80% are singletons; the top ten hold around 12%. Sequencing used unsorted PBMCs, obtained 0.1 years before starting antiretroviral therapy. The sequence derives from a man aged 35 to 55 with HIV.

CDR3 nucleotide sequence: TGTGCCAGCTCACCACGACAGGGTTTTATTTATGGCTACACCTTC. It translates to CASSPRQGFIYGYTF. V is TRBV18 and J is TRBJ1-2; 7 positions agree with TRBD1. J lost 5 bases, V lost 1 base, and 7 bases had no gene match. CDR3 length: 15 residues. In germline, CDR1 is KGHSH, CDR2 LQKENI.